These 17 T cell receptor beta chains share one sample of origin, sequenced in a study of blood T cell repertoires in COVID-19. Produced via immunoSEQ multiplex PCR; TCRdb's table is partial and in-frame only. The sample records hundreds of thousands of clones, 80% to 90% being singletons. The sample consisted of PBMCs or T cells enriched from blood (not recorded which). The receptors were sampled from a woman aged 18-30 years who had recovered from COVID-19.

The rearrangement uses TRBV28 and TRBJ2-7; 7 bases line up with TRBD2. Germline CDR1 MDHEN, CDR2 SYDVKM. This CDR3 is built from 16 residues. Trimming took 4 bases from V and 3 from J; bases not matched to a gene: 12. CDR3: CASSSSGTNNHYEQYF. The CDR3 DNA follows: TGTGCCAGCAGTTCCTCCGGGACTAACAACCACTACGAGCAGTACTTC.

V is TRBV3-1 (or the pseudogene TRBV3-2) and J is TRBJ1-2; D is possibly TRBD1 (6 bases). The CDR3 is made up of 18 amino acids. V was clipped by 4 bases and J by 0 bases, with 21 bases between them. In germline, CDR1 is LGHDT, CDR2 YNNKEL (reference sequence). CDR3 bases: TGTGCCAGCAGCCGTGTGGGGGGGCTCTTAGGGACTAACTATGGCTACACCTTC. Translated: CASSRVGGLLGTNYGYTF.

The chain uses TRBV7-6 and TRBJ2-3; D is perhaps TRBD2 (5 bases). CDR3 size: 17 residues. CDR1 and CDR2 from the germline V gene are SGHVS and FNYEAQ. Trimming left V 0 bases short and J 0 bases short, with 13 bases between. DNA of the CDR3: TGTGCCAGCAGCTTAGCATCGACCGGGGTTAGCACAGATACGCAGTATTTT. It is translated as CASSLASTGVSTDTQYF.

The CDR3 sequence: CSVTQASGQGIIDEQYF. The CDR3 DNA follows: TGCAGCGTGACACAAGCTTCCGGACAGGGGATTATCGACGAGCAGTACTTC. V is TRBV29-1 and J is TRBJ2-7; 9 positions match TRBD1. CDR1 is SQVTM, CDR2 ANQGSEA, per germline. V shed 6 bases, J shed 5 bases, and the junction held 20 bases outside the gene matches. The CDR3 covers 17 residues.

The chain recombines TRBV7-8 with TRBJ2-7, with a tentative D call TRBD2 (6 bases). Deletions cut 2 bases from V and 3 bases from J, with 14 bases between. The CDR3 runs 15 residues. Germline V gene data show CDR1 as SGHVS and CDR2 as FQNEAQ. The CDR3 loop is CASSLLGDGSYEQYF. For the CDR3, the DNA is TGTGCCAGCAGCTTATTAGGGGACGGGAGCTACGAGCAGTACTTC.

The chain uses TRBV18 and TRBJ2-1; 8 bases match TRBD2. CDR1 KGHSH and CDR2 LQKENI come from the germline V gene. The CDR3 covers 19 residues. V trimming: 9 bases; J trimming: 0 bases; junction bases outside the gene matches: 19. The CDR3 DNA reads TGTGCCAGTACACCTGAAACTAGCGGCCTTCTCTCCTCCTACAATGAGCAGTTCTTC. This gives the protein CASTPETSGLLSSYNEQFF.

This chain uses TRBV2 with TRBJ1-1; D not certain. Germline-derived CDR1 and CDR2 are SNHLY and FYNNEI. This CDR3 has 12 amino acids. Trimming pared 4 bases from V and 8 bases from J, leaving 11 bases between. CDR3: CASSVQQSEAFF. Written as DNA, the CDR3 is TGTGCCAGCAGTGTCCAACAGAGCGAAGCTTTCTTT.

J is TRBJ2-2 and V is TRBV2, with D unresolved. Per germline, CDR1 SNHLY and CDR2 FYNNEI. The CDR3 has 14 residues. V was pared by 4 bases and J by 4 bases, with 10 bases between. The CDR3 nucleotides read TGTGCCAGCAGTGTAGAGACTCTCACCGGGGAGCTGTTTTTT. It encodes CASSVETLTGELFF.

The chain carries TRBV5-1 and TRBJ1-4; D is unclear. There are 13 residues in the CDR3. The V gene's germline CDR1 is SGHRS and CDR2 YFSETQ. Trimming took 4 bases from V and 6 from J, leaving 10 bases between them. The CDR3 here is CASSRGSDEKLFF. CDR3 DNA sequence: TGCGCCAGCAGCCGAGGAAGCGATGAAAAACTGTTTTTT.

This chain joins TRBV7-9 and TRBJ1-6; 7 bases agree with TRBD1. CDR1 and CDR2 (germline): SEHNR, FQNEAQ (reference sequence). CDR3 size: 16 residues. J lost 7 bases, V lost 5 bases, and 11 bases had no gene match. The CDR3 DNA is TGTGCCAGCAGCGACAGTGGCAGGGGGGCAAATTCACCCCTCCACTTT. Its protein is CASSDSGRGANSPLHF.

J is TRBJ1-2 and V is TRBV18, with no clear D. Germline loops: CDR1 KGHSH, CDR2 LQKENI. V was clipped by 2 bases and J by 6 bases, with 13 bases between them. The CDR3 is 14 amino acids. CDR3 loop: CASSPFINGDGYTF. CDR3 sequence (DNA): TGTGCCAGCTCACCATTTATTAATGGAGATGGCTACACCTTC. The full variable domain, completed using reference TRBV18 and TRBJ1-2, is NAGVMQNPRHLVRRRGQEARLRCSPMKGHSHVYWYRQLPEEGLKFMVYLQKENIIDESGMPKERFSAEFPKEGPSILRIQQVVRGDSAAYFCASSPFINGDGYTFGSGTRLTVV.

The chain links TRBV5-1 to TRBJ2-3, with 9 positions matching TRBD2. The germline V gene encodes CDR1 SGHRS and CDR2 YFSETQ. The CDR3 is 15 amino acids. V lost 2 bases and J lost 0; bases outside the gene matches: 1. CDR3 loop: CASSLAGGSTDTQYF. CDR3 in DNA: TGCGCCAGCAGCTTAGCGGGGGGTAGCACAGATACGCAGTATTTT.

The rearrangement joins TRBV3-1 (or the pseudogene TRBV3-2) to TRBJ1-6; 8 nucleotides align to TRBD1. The CDR3 contains 17 residues. Germline V lookup: CDR1 LGHDT, CDR2 YNNKEL (reference sequence). The J segment lost 5 bases and the V segment lost 3 bases, leaving 9 bases of the junction unmatched. CDR3 nucleotides: TGTGCCAGCAGCCACCGGACAGGGATTCTAGATAATTCACCCCTCCACTTT. This translates into CASSHRTGILDNSPLHF.

As DNA, the CDR3 is TGTGCCAGCAGTCCCGGGACAGGGGTTGAAAAACTGTTTTTT. Its translation is CASSPGTGVEKLFF. The rearrangement joins TRBV7-9 to TRBJ1-4; the match to TRBD1 covers 10 bases. Germline CDR1 is SEHNR and CDR2 is FQNEAQ (reference sequence). This CDR3 comprises 14 residues. The J segment lost 7 bases and the V segment lost 6 bases, leaving 5 bases of the junction unmatched.

V gene TRBV10-2 combines with J gene TRBJ2-2; D not resolved. Germline V gene lookup returns CDR1 WSHSY and CDR2 SAAADI. The length of the CDR3 is 17 residues. V was trimmed by 7 bases and J by 3 bases, leaving 21 bases between them. In DNA, the CDR3 is TGCGCCAGCACTTTCCTTCAGGCTACACCCGACACCGGGGAGCTGTTTTTT. It encodes CASTFLQATPDTGELFF.

V is TRBV6-5 and J is TRBJ1-1, with 7 bases that match TRBD1. The CDR3 length is 14 residues. The germline V gene has CDR1 MNHEY and CDR2 SVGAGI. After removal of 5 bases from V and 1 base from J, the junction contained 4 bases not matched to a gene. Here the CDR3 reads CASSTQGWNTEAFF. The CDR3 DNA sequence: TGTGCCAGCAGTACACAGGGGTGGAACACTGAAGCTTTCTTT.

The chain is built from TRBV19 and TRBJ2-2; TRBD2 aligns across 9 bases. There are 17 residues in the CDR3. V lost 8 bases and J lost 5; bases outside the gene matches: 15. Germline CDR1 reads LNHDA; CDR2 reads SQIVND (reference sequence). Written as DNA, the CDR3 is TGTGCCAGTTGCCCCGCCAATAAGCGGGGGGCGACCGGGGAGCTGTTTTTT. Amino acid sequence: CASCPANKRGATGELFF.